This T cell receptor beta chain was captured by sequencing in a study of immune evolution from preneoplasia to lung adenocarcinoma. Study background: HLA loss of heterozygosity: under 7.5% AIS, about 15% MIA, over 30% ADC, none AAH. The study, taken as a whole, reports: Top clone share appeared to fall from AAH through AIS, MIA, adenocarcinoma. Compared with EGFR-mutant or double wild-type lesions, KRAS-mutant nodules were more clonal.

Worth noting for this clone: As yet, its antigen is unknown.

Two lung cancer pathologists independently confirmed each histologic diagnosis. The CDR3 is 14 amino acids. Per germline, CDR1 SQVTM and CDR2 ANQGSEA. Trimming pared 4 bases from V and 0 bases from J, leaving 11 bases between. TCRdb's table, derived via immunoSEQ multiplex PCR, lists solely in-frame clones and lacks some. The table lists 9,500 to 15,000 clones, more than 75% of them singletons. Sequenced: FFPE tissue from an adenomatous hyperplasia lung lesion. Stated subset: atypical adenomatous hyperplasia (AAH), lung preneoplasia. The clonotype was recovered from a person between 50 and 69 years old with lung adenocarcinoma. The chain couples TRBV29-1 to TRBJ2-3; no clear D. DNA for the CDR3: TGCAGCGTTGTCCCCAGGATGAGCACAGATACGCAGTATTTT. This encodes CSVVPRMSTDTQYF.